A single sample gave rise to the 10 T cell receptor beta chains below, sequenced in a study of cytomegalovirus exposure and HLA in healthy donors. 60 Vbeta and 13 Jbeta primers were used in PCR. TCRdb's table, derived via immunoSEQ multiplex PCR, lists solely in-frame clones and lacks some. In the table there are roughly 130,000 clones, roughly 85% of which are singletons. The sequencing sample was made of PBMCs. Receptor source: a boy aged 10-17 years in good health and CMV-seronegative.

Only a few counts were recorded for this clone. CDR3 amino acids: CASSLGGEETQYF. The CDR3 DNA is TGCGCCAGCAGCTTGGGGGGAGAAGAGACCCAGTACTTC. The J gene is TRBJ2-5, the V gene TRBV5-1; the D gene is possibly TRBD2 (5 bases). The CDR3 loop spans 13 amino acids. Trimming stripped 0 bases from V and 3 bases from J, with 6 bases between. CDR1 and CDR2 from the germline V gene are SGHRS and YFSETQ.

The V call is TRBV30, the J call TRBJ2-4, with TRBD2 matching over 10 bases. CDR1 and CDR2 (germline): GTSNPN, SVGIG (reference sequence). The CDR3 is 13 amino acids. Germline trimming cut 4 bases from V and 5 bases from J; bases unmatched to any gene: 2. CDR3 region: CAWTSGSENIQYF. The CDR3 nucleotides are TGTGCCTGGACTAGCGGGAGTGAAAACATTCAGTACTTC.

The V call is TRBV4-1, the J call TRBJ2-1; D uncertain. Trimming stripped 6 bases from V and 0 bases from J, with 9 bases between. There are 14 residues in the CDR3. CDR1 and CDR2 (germline): MGHRA, YSYEKL. CDR3 in DNA: TGCGCCAGCAGTTCTAGTGGCTCCTACAATGAGCAGTTCTTC. Translation gives CASSSSGSYNEQFF.

This chain connects TRBV21-1 to TRBJ1-2; TRBD1 was called by the table and not checked on the DNA. TRBV21-1 is a recognized pseudogene. The CDR3 is 16 residues long. The CDR3 sequence is CASSNRLLQGSYGYTF. The CDR3 DNA is TGTGCCAGCAGCAACCGGCTTCTACAGGGGAGCTATGGCTACACCTTC.

This clone was seen only a few times. V and J are TRBV2 and TRBJ1-1, with 9 bases that match TRBD1. V shed 6 bases and J 11 bases; nucleotides not matched to a gene: 7. Germline values: CDR1 SNHLY, CDR2 FYNNEI. This CDR3 region has 12 residues. The CDR3 sequence is CASRGQGWLAFF. The CDR3 nucleotides read TGTGCCAGCAGGGGACAGGGTTGGCTGGCTTTCTTT.

The chain recombines TRBV4-1 with TRBJ2-7; D perhaps matches TRBD2 (5 bases). CDR1 and CDR2 from the germline V gene are MGHRA and YSYEKL. With 4 bases removed from V and 6 bases from J, the gap between germline ends came to 19 bases. This CDR3 is built from 15 residues. The CDR3 DNA sequence: TGCGCCAGCAGCCCAGGAGGACCAACTTGGGGCGAGCAGTACTTC. Translated: CASSPGGPTWGEQYF.

J is TRBJ2-5 and V is TRBV2, with D perhaps TRBD1 (6 bases). The germline gives CDR1 SNHLY, CDR2 FYNNEI. The V and J ends lost 1 base and 8 bases respectively, with 17 bases between them. The CDR3 length is 15 residues. This CDR3 reads CASSEGLDRVRTQYF. CDR3 coding DNA: TGTGCCAGCAGTGAAGGTTTGGACAGAGTGCGTACCCAGTACTTC. The complete variable domain, with remaining parts taken from reference TRBV2 and TRBJ2-5, reads EPEVTQTPSHQVTQMGQEVILRCVPISNHLYFYWYRQILGQKVEFLVSFYNNEISEKSEIFDDQFSVERPDGSNFTLKIRSTKLEDSAMYFCASSEGLDRVRTQYFGPGTRLLVL.

The gene calls are TRBV5-1 and TRBJ2-2; D gene unclear. V was cut by 5 bases and J by 7 bases, with 6 bases left in between. The V gene's germline CDR1 is SGHRS and CDR2 YFSETQ. The CDR3 is 11 amino acids. In DNA, the CDR3 is TGCGCCAGCAGTTCCGTCGGGGAGCTGTTTTTT. Translated, it gives CASSSVGELFF. The variable domain in full, completed from reference TRBV5-1 and TRBJ2-2, reads KAGVTQTPRYLIKTRGQQVTLSCSPISGHRSVSWYQQTPGQGLQFLFEYFSETQRNKGNFPGRFSGRQFSNSRSEMNVSTLELGDSALYLCASSSVGELFFGEGSRLTVL.

This chain connects TRBV9 to TRBJ2-2; 7 bases align to TRBD1. This CDR3 has 15 amino acids. The V and J ends lost 4 bases and 1 base, in that order; junction bases with no gene match: 4. Germline V lookup: CDR1 SGDLS, CDR2 YYNGEE. CDR3 residues: CASSNGQVNTGELFF. The CDR3 nucleotides read TGTGCCAGCAGCAATGGACAGGTGAACACCGGGGAGCTGTTTTTT.

J is TRBJ1-4 and V is TRBV30; perhaps TRBD1 as D (6 bases). Per the germline V gene, CDR1 is GTSNPN and CDR2 is SVGIG (reference sequence). The CDR3 is 12 amino acids. Deletions cut 5 bases from V and 6 bases from J, with 10 bases between. The CDR3 region is CAWLNRDEKLFF. CDR3 DNA: TGTGCCTGGTTAAACAGGGATGAAAAACTGTTTTTT.